This record covers a single T cell receptor beta chain. This sample is drawn from a study of blood T cell repertoires in COVID-19. Study as a whole: Sites across the United States, Italy and Spain contributed samples from acute and convalescent COVID-19. Sample material is recorded as cDNA or gDNA derived from T cells, B-cell-depleted T cells, or PBMCs.

Original processing methods: Amplified reference gene primers provided the basis for estimating nucleated cell counts. Some clones are missing from TCRdb's copy, which holds only in-frame ones; the method was immunoSEQ multiplex PCR. Clone size and V and J calls were adopted from that table, with D and trimming inferred from the DNA. The table includes 310,000 or so clones, more than 75% detected once. The V gene's germline CDR1 is DFQATT and CDR2 SNEGSKA (reference sequence). V lost 3 bases to trimming and J lost 5 bases, with 17 bases between them. The CDR3 runs 14 residues. The sequenced sample consisted of peripheral blood. The chain is built from TRBV20-1 and TRBJ2-7; TRBD2 is a possible D gene (6 bases). This sequence originates from a woman aged 50 to 60 with acute or convalescent COVID-19. The CDR3 DNA reads as TGCAGTGCTAGTCAGTCTAGCGTAGGACACGAGCAGTACTTC. Encoded protein: CSASQSSVGHEQYF.